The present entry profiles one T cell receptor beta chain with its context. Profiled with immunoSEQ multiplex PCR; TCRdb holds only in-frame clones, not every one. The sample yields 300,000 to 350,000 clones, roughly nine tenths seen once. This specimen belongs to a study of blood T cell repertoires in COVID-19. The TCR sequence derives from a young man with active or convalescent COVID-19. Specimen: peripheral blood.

The CDR3 reads CASSSTGIGANVLTF. DNA of the CDR3: TGTGCCAGCAGTTCGACAGGGATCGGGGCCAACGTCCTGACTTTC. V usage is TRBV28 and J usage is TRBJ2-6; 7 bases map to TRBD1. The length of the CDR3 is 15 residues. Trimming cost V 4 bases and J 4 bases; bases outside gene matches: 4. Germline V gene sequence: CDR1 MDHEN, CDR2 SYDVKM.